These 4 T cell receptor beta chains came from one sample sequenced in a study of metastatic and nonmetastatic thyroid tumors. Patients were all untreated before their thyroid surgery. With MiXCR, TCRdb called clones anew from the PCR reads. Of tens of thousands of clones listed, over 15% are singletons. Sequences were obtained from blood. The receptors stem from a female donor with papillary thyroid cancer or a benign thyroid nodule (not recorded which). Some clones in this sample may be carry-over from other donors' samples.

This clone was picked up a small number of times. A read error may be the cause here, since a much bigger clone is one base away. This sequence joins TRBV29-1 and TRBJ1-2, with 7 bases lining up with TRBD1. Germline V gene sequence: CDR1 SQVTM, CDR2 ANQGSEA. The CDR3 contains 15 residues. This CDR3 reads CSVEEEEGAGYGNTF. The DNA of the CDR3 is TGCAGCGTTGAAGAGGAGGAGGGGGCGGGCTATGGCAACACCTTC.

This clone was seen repeatedly, ten times or more. The chain has TRBV12-3 or TRBV12-4 and TRBJ2-3; D is uncertain. The V and J ends lost 3 bases and 2 bases respectively, with 15 bases between them. CDR3 length equals 16 residues. This chain's CDR3 is CASSFQDRFITDTQYF. For the CDR3, the DNA is TGTGCCAGCAGTTTTCAGGACCGTTTTATCACAGATACGCAGTATTTT.

With regard to this clone: This CDR3 is also generated by other DNA sequences in the sample. V and J are TRBV20-1 and TRBJ2-2; 8 nucleotides match TRBD2. This CDR3 is built from 15 residues. In germline, CDR1 is DFQATT, CDR2 SNEGSKA (reference sequence). Germline trimming cut 6 bases from V and 8 bases from J; bases unmatched to any gene: 14. CDR3 amino acids: CSAAVAGGFPGELFF. For the CDR3, the DNA is TGCAGTGCCGCAGTGGCGGGAGGATTCCCTGGGGAGCTGTTTTTT.

The V gene is TRBV5-8, the J gene TRBJ2-2, with D perhaps matching TRBD1 or TRBD2 (6 bases each). The CDR3 is 15 residues long. The V gene lost 0 bases and the J gene lost 5 bases, with 11 bases spanning the gap. Germline CDR1 is SGHTS and CDR2 is YDEGEE. The CDR3: CASSLVLGGTGELFF. For the CDR3, the DNA is TGTGCCAGCAGCTTGGTGTTAGGGGGGACCGGGGAGCTGTTTTTT.